Listed here are 24 T cell receptor beta chains from one sample, sequenced in a study of blood T cell repertoires in COVID-19. This table comes from immunoSEQ multiplex PCR, and its TCRdb copy is limited to in-frame clones, with some not included. The sample carries over 85,000 clones, roughly 80% recorded once. Sequenced: peripheral blood. These receptors were taken from a human donor in a cohort sampled during active COVID-19.

The chain couples TRBV18 to TRBJ2-7, with 8 bases that match TRBD2. The CDR3 totals 16 residues. J lost 4 bases, V lost 3 bases, and 11 bases had no gene match. CDR1 and CDR2 (germline): KGHSH, LQKENI. CDR3 sequence reads: CASSPTVNGGAYEQYF. The CDR3, as DNA: TGTGCCAGCTCACCGACAGTAAACGGGGGGGCGTACGAGCAGTACTTC.

V gene TRBV5-6 combines with J gene TRBJ2-3; tentative D call: TRBD1 (6 bases). Trimming took off 7 bases at V and 5 bases at J, with 20 bases between the two ends. Germline V gene sequence: CDR1 SGHDT, CDR2 YYEEEE. The CDR3 spans 15 residues. CDR3 nucleotides: TGTGCCAGCTCGTATAGGGCAGGGGCTAAAGATACGCAGTATTTT. This codes for CASSYRAGAKDTQYF.

The chain carries TRBV10-2 and TRBJ1-4; D not certain. The CDR3 consists of 17 residues. Trimming left V 6 bases short and J 3 bases short, with 20 bases between. Looked up from germline, CDR1 is WSHSY and CDR2 is SAAADI. The CDR3: CASSDPPLYSANEKLFF. CDR3 bases: TGCGCCAGCAGCGATCCCCCCTTGTATAGCGCTAATGAAAAACTGTTTTTT.

The V call is TRBV6-6, the J call TRBJ1-1, with D possibly TRBD1 on 5 matching bases. This CDR3 contains 13 residues. CDR1 and CDR2 from the germline V gene are MNHNY and SVGAGI (reference sequence). Trimming removed 2 bases from V and 4 bases from J, with 8 bases in between. This CDR3 is CASSYQGGTEAFF. The CDR3 coding sequence is TGTGCCAGCAGTTACCAGGGTGGCACTGAAGCTTTCTTT.

The gene calls are TRBV30 and TRBJ2-7; D remains unclear. CDR3 length: 14 amino acids. Trimming stripped 2 bases from V and 7 bases from J, with 18 bases between. CDR1 GTSNPN and CDR2 SVGIG come from the germline V gene (reference sequence). The CDR3 region is CAWSYRTLVSEQYF. CDR3 nucleotides: TGTGCCTGGAGTTACCGAACCCTGGTTAGTGAGCAGTACTTC.

This clone was observed once. This sequence joins TRBV9 and TRBJ2-2; D is unresolved. V was shortened by 0 bases and J by 4 bases, with 10 bases between the two germline ends. Germline CDR1 is SGDLS and CDR2 is YYNGEE. The CDR3 length is 15 residues. The CDR3 loop reads CASSVGQRSTGELFF. The DNA of the CDR3 is TGTGCCAGCAGCGTAGGCCAGCGATCCACCGGGGAGCTGTTTTTT.

This clone has only one observation. The chain is built from TRBV19 and TRBJ2-2, with 10 nucleotides matching TRBD1. V lost 7 bases to trimming and J lost 1 base; unmatched junction nucleotides: 6. The CDR3 has 16 residues. Looked up from germline, CDR1 is LNHDA and CDR2 is SQIVND (reference sequence). In nucleotides, the CDR3 is TGTGCCAGTATTCCCGGGACAGGGGTGAACACCGGGGAGCTGTTTTTT. Encoded protein: CASIPGTGVNTGELFF.

The rearrangement uses TRBV5-1 and TRBJ1-2; 10 positions match TRBD1. J gave up 5 bases and V 4 bases, and 5 bases lay outside the gene matches. Germline-derived CDR1 and CDR2 are SGHRS and YFSETQ. The CDR3 sequence is 14 residues long. CDR3 sequence reads: CASSPGQGGYGYTF. CDR3 DNA sequence: TGCGCCAGCAGCCCCGGACAGGGGGGGTATGGCTACACCTTC.

This chain joins TRBV5-6 and TRBJ1-5; 9 nucleotides line up with TRBD1. This CDR3 has 15 amino acids. Germline V CDR1 and CDR2: SGHDT, YYEEEE. The trim removed 1 base at V and 6 bases at J, leaving 5 bases unmatched. The CDR3 region has the DNA TGTGCCAGCAGCTTGTTGGGACAGGGCTCTCAGCCCCAGCATTTT. Translated, it gives CASSLLGQGSQPQHF.

This chain uses TRBV7-9 with TRBJ2-2; 9 positions agree with TRBD1. Germline CDR1 and CDR2: SEHNR and FQNEAQ (reference sequence). CDR3 length: 15 amino acids. The V and J ends lost 5 bases and 3 bases, in that order; junction bases with no gene match: 4. CDR3 sequence: CASSPGTGYTGELFF. For the CDR3, the DNA is TGTGCCAGCAGCCCCGGGACAGGGTACACCGGGGAGCTGTTTTTT.

The rearrangement links TRBV9 to TRBJ2-1, with TRBD2 matching 12 bases. The CDR3 is 17 residues long. Germline values: CDR1 SGDLS, CDR2 YYNGEE. With 0 bases clipped from V and 7 bases from J, the junction kept 8 bases outside the gene matches. The CDR3 spells CASSVAVLAGGRNEQFF. CDR3 nucleotide sequence: TGTGCCAGCAGCGTAGCGGTTCTAGCGGGGGGGCGAAATGAGCAGTTCTTC.

The chain uses TRBV7-2 and TRBJ1-1; unclear D gene. The germline CDR1 and CDR2 sequences are SGHTA and FQGNSA. Between the trimmed V and J ends, which lost 2 bases and 0 bases, there was a span of 4 bases. The CDR3 runs 13 residues. The CDR3 DNA follows: TGTGCCAGCAGCTTACAGTTGAACACTGAAGCTTTCTTT. It codes for CASSLQLNTEAFF.

V gene TRBV10-3 combines with J gene TRBJ2-1; TRBD2 agrees at 10 bases. This CDR3 has 15 amino acids. From germline, CDR1 is ENHRY and CDR2 SYGVKD. Trimming removed 3 bases from V and 6 bases from J; junction bases left unmatched: 5. CDR3: CAISELLAGRNEQFF. In nucleotides, the CDR3 is TGTGCCATCAGTGAATTACTAGCGGGGCGCAATGAGCAGTTCTTC.

The chain links TRBV18 to TRBJ2-7, with 12 bases aligning to TRBD1. The CDR3 runs to 22 residues. Germline CDR1 reads KGHSH; CDR2 reads LQKENI. V shed 6 bases, J shed 3 bases, and the junction held 27 bases outside the gene matches. In DNA, the CDR3 is TGTGCCAGCTCTATCCGGGACAGGGGGCCTCCGGAGCCAAACTCAAGATTCTACGAGCAGTACTTC. Its protein is CASSIRDRGPPEPNSRFYEQYF. Full variable domain (missing parts from reference TRBV18 and TRBJ2-7): NAGVMQNPRHLVRRRGQEARLRCSPMKGHSHVYWYRQLPEEGLKFMVYLQKENIIDESGMPKERFSAEFPKEGPSILRIQQVVRGDSAAYFCASSIRDRGPPEPNSRFYEQYFGPGTRLTVT.

J is TRBJ2-7 and V is TRBV2, with D possibly matching TRBD1 (6 bases). Germline CDR1 is SNHLY and CDR2 is FYNNEI. CDR3 length: 13 amino acids. V shed 5 bases and J shed 3 bases, with 11 bases lying between them. The CDR3 is CASSWGRNYEQYF. The CDR3 bases are TGTGCCAGCAGTTGGGGGCGTAACTACGAGCAGTACTTC.

The chain has TRBV19 and TRBJ2-3; TRBD1 matches at 7 bases. V trimming: 8 bases; J trimming: 0 bases; junction bases outside the gene matches: 5. The CDR3 loop spans 14 amino acids. The germline V gene has CDR1 LNHDA and CDR2 SQIVND (reference sequence). The CDR3 nucleotides read TGTGCCAGTCGAAGCAGGGGGAGCACAGATACGCAGTATTTT. It codes for CASRSRGSTDTQYF. Combining the CDR3 with reference TRBV19 and TRBJ2-3 gives the whole variable domain DGGITQSPKYLFRKEGQNVTLSCEQNLNHDAMYWYRQDPGQGLRLIYYSQIVNDFQKGDIAEGYSVSREKKESFPLTVTSAQKNPTAFYLCASRSRGSTDTQYFGPGTRLTVL.

This sequence joins TRBV29-1 and TRBJ1-2, with 7 bases that match TRBD1. J lost 2 bases, V lost 5 bases, and 8 bases had no gene match. The CDR3 is 14 residues long. The germline V gene encodes CDR1 SQVTM and CDR2 ANQGSEA. The CDR3 loop is CSVPEGASNYGYTF. The CDR3 region has the DNA TGCAGCGTTCCGGAGGGGGCCAGCAACTATGGCTACACCTTC.

The chain carries TRBV7-9 and TRBJ1-1; D possibly corresponds to TRBD1 (5 bases). The germline V gene encodes CDR1 SEHNR and CDR2 FQNEAQ (reference sequence). There are 11 residues in the CDR3. Trimming stripped 5 bases from V and 8 bases from J, with 9 bases between. The CDR3 nucleotides are TGTGCCAGCAGCCGCCGGGGGGAAGCTTTCTTT. It specifies CASSRRGEAFF.

In DNA form, the CDR3 reads TGCGCCAGCAGCTTGTTGGTAGCGGGGACCACAGATACGCAGTATTTT. Protein sequence: CASSLLVAGTTDTQYF. This chain uses TRBV5-1 with TRBJ2-3; 8 bases fit TRBD2. The junction had 6 bases not matched to a gene; V was cut back by 1 base and J by 2 bases. CDR1 and CDR2 (germline): SGHRS, YFSETQ. This CDR3 has 16 amino acids. Full variable domain (outside the CDR3, taken from reference TRBV5-1 and TRBJ2-3): KAGVTQTPRYLIKTRGQQVTLSCSPISGHRSVSWYQQTPGQGLQFLFEYFSETQRNKGNFPGRFSGRQFSNSRSEMNVSTLELGDSALYLCASSLLVAGTTDTQYFGPGTRLTVL.

The chain couples TRBV7-3 to TRBJ2-1; tentative D call: TRBD2 (6 bases). The CDR3 is made up of 15 amino acids. V lost 5 bases to trimming and J lost 0 bases, with 11 bases between them. Germline assignment: CDR1 SGHTA and CDR2 FQGTGA. DNA of the CDR3: TGTGCCAGCAGCCCCGGACTAAGCTCCTACAATGAGCAGTTCTTC. It is translated as CASSPGLSSYNEQFF.

The chain uses TRBV6-2 or TRBV6-3 and TRBJ2-4, with a weak D call TRBD1 (6 bases). Trimming pared 2 bases from V and 0 bases from J, leaving 11 bases between. The CDR3 is made up of 16 amino acids. CDR1 is MNHEY, CDR2 SVGEGT, per germline. CDR3 DNA: TGTGCCAGCAGTTACCGGGACACGCTAGCCAAAAACATTCAGTACTTC. This sequence encodes CASSYRDTLAKNIQYF.

The chain recombines TRBV3-1 (or the pseudogene TRBV3-2) with TRBJ1-4; 10 bases map to TRBD1. Looked up from germline, CDR1 is LGHDT and CDR2 is YNNKEL (reference sequence). CDR3 length equals 15 residues. V trimming: 4 bases; J trimming: 7 bases; junction bases outside the gene matches: 6. The CDR3 is CASSRSWDRGEKLFF. CDR3 DNA sequence: TGTGCCAGCAGCCGGTCCTGGGACAGGGGTGAAAAACTGTTTTTT.

This clone was seen a few times. The V gene is TRBV3-1 (or the pseudogene TRBV3-2), the J gene TRBJ2-7; D possibly corresponds to TRBD1 (5 bases). V dropped 6 bases and J dropped 2 bases, with 14 bases sitting between them. There are 14 residues in the CDR3. The germline gives CDR1 LGHDT, CDR2 YNNKEL (reference sequence). CDR3 sequence (DNA): TGTGCCAGCAGGCCCAGGGCCACCACCTACGAGCAGTACTTC. Translated, it gives CASRPRATTYEQYF.

This clone was picked up a small number of times. CDR3 amino acids: CASSVGTRRVHEQYF. CDR3 coding DNA: TGTGCCAGCAGTGTCGGGACACGTCGGGTCCACGAGCAGTACTTC. The chain recombines TRBV2 with TRBJ2-7, with TRBD1 as a possible D gene (6 bases). CDR3 length: 15 residues. Germline CDR1 reads SNHLY; CDR2 reads FYNNEI. V was trimmed by 4 bases and J by 5 bases, leaving 18 bases between them.